This TCR beta chain was documented in a study of blood T cells in healthy people across ages. Every sample yielded at least 6.5 million isolated PBMCs. Per sample, no less than 6 micrograms of total RNA were extracted. At least ten counts were recorded for this clonotype. No antigen is known for it. The CDR3 covers 15 residues. Trimming cost V 4 bases and J 4 bases; bases outside gene matches: 7. Germline V lookup: CDR1 ENHRY, CDR2 SYGVKD. For the second PCR, which ran for about 6 to 12 cycles, a sample-barcoded 5' primer and a J-beta primer mix were used. The study obtained at least 2.5 million CDR3-containing paired-end reads from every sample. Each CDR3 protein is one row after TCRdb ran MiXCR on the 5' RACE reads. The sample has roughly 680,000 distinct CDR3 sequences, about 50% seen once. Study-level results: In older individuals, TCR beta diversity per million T cells was lower, falling roughly linearly with age.

Sample: blood. The sequence came from a woman of 80 years or more in good health. The genes are TRBV10-3 and TRBJ2-5; the match to TRBD2 covers 9 bases. Here the CDR3 reads CAISGQAGGGETQYF. CDR3 sequence (DNA): TGTGCCATCAGTGGTCAAGCGGGAGGAGGAGAGACCCAGTACTTC.